This TCR beta chain was found in a study of T cell responses to AZD1222 COVID-19 vaccine. Profiling relied on immunoSEQ multiplex PCR, and the TCRdb table lists in-frame clones only, not all of them. The sample yields about 150,000 clones, approximately 87% seen once. V was pared by 9 bases and J by 5 bases, with 7 bases of the junction left unmatched. Germline values: CDR1 MDHEN, CDR2 SYDVKM. The CDR3 consists of 12 residues. Some second doses came at about 4 weeks and others at about 12 weeks; these were pooled. Sequenced material: peripheral blood, taken 28 days after the second AZD1222 dose. The receptor comes from an adult who received the AZD1222 COVID-19 vaccine. The chain carries TRBV28 and TRBJ2-7; 7 bases map to TRBD1. CDR3 sequence: CASHRGTNEQYF. CDR3 sequence (DNA): TGTGCCAGTCACAGGGGAACAAACGAGCAGTACTTC.